This T cell receptor beta chain was retrieved from a study of TIL therapy for anti-PD-1-resistant metastatic lung cancer. The libraries were made with immunoSEQ v3. Each library reached around 1.9 million read pairs, or about 5-6.5 million at deep level. Some clones are missing from TCRdb's copy, which holds only in-frame ones; the method was immunoSEQ multiplex PCR. Here the sample spans about 6,300 clones, 66% being singletons. Time point defined: pre-treatment sample, taken before nivolumab and TIL therapy. The tumor samples were excised metastases, mostly pleural nodules or supraclavicular lymph nodes. Patients then received nivolumab; progressors got lymphodepletion, TIL and IL-2. Findings and caveats of the study: Many TIL product clones were absent from baseline tumor, suggesting clonal contraction. TIL cultures after expansion showed higher clonality and lower diversity than baseline tumor (median about 6% vs 30%).

This clone turned up a few times. Its antigen is still unknown. The CDR3 has 13 amino acids. Trimming removed 3 bases from V and 4 bases from J, with 8 bases in between. This sequence was found in a person between 25 and 80 years old with non-small cell lung cancer. Sequenced material: tumor tissue, taken at baseline. The V gene is TRBV12-3 or TRBV12-4, the J gene TRBJ2-3; D ambiguous. In nucleotides, the CDR3 is TGTGCCAGCAGTTTCGGGTACGCAGATACGCAGTATTTT. This codes for CASSFGYADTQYF.